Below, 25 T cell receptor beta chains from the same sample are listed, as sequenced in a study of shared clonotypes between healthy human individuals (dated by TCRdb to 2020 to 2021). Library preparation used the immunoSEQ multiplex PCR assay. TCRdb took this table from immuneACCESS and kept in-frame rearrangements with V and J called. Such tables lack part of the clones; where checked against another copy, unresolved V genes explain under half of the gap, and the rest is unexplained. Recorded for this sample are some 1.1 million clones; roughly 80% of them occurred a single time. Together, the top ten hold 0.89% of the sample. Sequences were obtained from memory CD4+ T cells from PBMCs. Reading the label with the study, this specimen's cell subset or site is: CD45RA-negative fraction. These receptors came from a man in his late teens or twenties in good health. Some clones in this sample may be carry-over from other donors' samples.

In nucleotides, the CDR3 is TGCGCCAGCAGCCGTTTCGTGGGGGTTGGTACAGATACGCAGTATTTT. It specifies CASSRFVGVGTDTQYF. This chain uses TRBV4-1 with TRBJ2-3; D assignment may be TRBD1 or TRBD2 (5 bases each). CDR1 and CDR2 from the germline V gene are MGHRA and YSYEKL. V was trimmed by 4 bases and J by 3 bases, leaving 17 bases between them. CDR3 size: 16 residues.

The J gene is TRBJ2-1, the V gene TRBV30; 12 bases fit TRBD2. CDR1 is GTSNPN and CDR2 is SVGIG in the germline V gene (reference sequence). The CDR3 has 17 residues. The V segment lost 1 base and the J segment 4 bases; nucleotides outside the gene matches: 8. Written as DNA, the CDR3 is TGTGCCTGGAGTGACCAACTTACTAGCGGGAGGTACAATGAGCAGTTCTTC. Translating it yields CAWSDQLTSGRYNEQFF.

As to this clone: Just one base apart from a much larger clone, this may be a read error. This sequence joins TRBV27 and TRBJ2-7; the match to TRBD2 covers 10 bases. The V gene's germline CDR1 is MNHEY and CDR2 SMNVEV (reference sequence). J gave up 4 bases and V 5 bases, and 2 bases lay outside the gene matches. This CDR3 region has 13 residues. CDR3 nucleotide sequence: TGTGCCAGCAGTAGCGGGAGGGCTTACGAGCAGTACTTC. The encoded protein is CASSSGRAYEQYF.

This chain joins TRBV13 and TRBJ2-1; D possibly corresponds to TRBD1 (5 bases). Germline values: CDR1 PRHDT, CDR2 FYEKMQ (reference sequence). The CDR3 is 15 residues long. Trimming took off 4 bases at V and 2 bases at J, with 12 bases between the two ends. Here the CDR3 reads CASSSIRGTYNEQFF. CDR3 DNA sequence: TGTGCCAGCAGCTCCATTAGGGGAACCTACAATGAGCAGTTCTTC.

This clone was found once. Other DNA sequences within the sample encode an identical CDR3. The chain's CDR3 is CASSPADTQYF. CDR3 coding DNA: TGTGCCAGCAGCCCAGCGGATACGCAGTATTTT. V is TRBV7-2 and J is TRBJ2-3; D is uncertain. There are 11 residues in the CDR3. V lost 5 bases to trimming and J lost 6 bases, with 6 bases between them. The V gene's germline CDR1 is SGHTA and CDR2 FQGNSA.

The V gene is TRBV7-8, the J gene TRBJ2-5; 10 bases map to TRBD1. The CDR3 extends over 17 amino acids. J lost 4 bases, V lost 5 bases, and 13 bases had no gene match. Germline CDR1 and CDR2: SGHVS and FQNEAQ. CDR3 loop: CASSALPGQGRGETQYF. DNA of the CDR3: TGTGCCAGCAGCGCCTTACCGGGACAGGGGCGCGGAGAGACCCAGTACTTC.

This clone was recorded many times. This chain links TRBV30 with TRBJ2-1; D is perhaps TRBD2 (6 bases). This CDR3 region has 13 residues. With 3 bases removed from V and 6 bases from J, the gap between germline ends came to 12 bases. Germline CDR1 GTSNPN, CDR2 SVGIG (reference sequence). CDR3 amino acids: CAWRDFGGNEQFF. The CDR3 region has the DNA TGTGCCTGGAGGGACTTCGGGGGCAATGAGCAGTTCTTC.

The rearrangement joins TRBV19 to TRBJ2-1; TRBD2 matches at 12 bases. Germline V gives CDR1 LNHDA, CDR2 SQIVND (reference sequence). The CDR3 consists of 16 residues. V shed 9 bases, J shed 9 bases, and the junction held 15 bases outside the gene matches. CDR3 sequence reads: CASTSSSSGRAGEQFF. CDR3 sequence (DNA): TGTGCCAGCACCTCTTCCTCTAGCGGGAGGGCCGGTGAGCAGTTCTTC.

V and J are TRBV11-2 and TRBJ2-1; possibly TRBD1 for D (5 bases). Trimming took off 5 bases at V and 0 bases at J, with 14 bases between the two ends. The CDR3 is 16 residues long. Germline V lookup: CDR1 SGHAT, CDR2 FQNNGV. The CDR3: CASSPLKQGSYNEQFF. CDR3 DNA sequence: TGTGCCAGCAGCCCCCTCAAGCAGGGCTCCTACAATGAGCAGTTCTTC.

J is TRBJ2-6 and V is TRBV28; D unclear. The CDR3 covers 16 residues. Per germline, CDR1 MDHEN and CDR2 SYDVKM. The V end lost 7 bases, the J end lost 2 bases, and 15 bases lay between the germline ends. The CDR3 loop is CASNLGNQAGANVLTF. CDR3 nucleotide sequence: TGTGCCAGCAACCTGGGGAATCAGGCTGGGGCCAACGTCCTGACTTTC.

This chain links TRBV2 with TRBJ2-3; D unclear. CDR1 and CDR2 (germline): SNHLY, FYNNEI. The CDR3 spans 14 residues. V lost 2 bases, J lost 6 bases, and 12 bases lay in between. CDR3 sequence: CASSELGLGDTQYF. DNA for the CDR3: TGTGCCAGCAGTGAATTAGGGTTGGGGGATACGCAGTATTTT.

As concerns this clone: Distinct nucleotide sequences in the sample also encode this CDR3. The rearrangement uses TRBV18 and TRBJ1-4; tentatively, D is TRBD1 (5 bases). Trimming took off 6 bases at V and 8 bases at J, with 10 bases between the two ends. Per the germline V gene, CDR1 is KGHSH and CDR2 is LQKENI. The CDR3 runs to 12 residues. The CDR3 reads CASSRGAEKLFF. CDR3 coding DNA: TGTGCCAGCTCGAGAGGGGCGGAAAAACTGTTTTTT.

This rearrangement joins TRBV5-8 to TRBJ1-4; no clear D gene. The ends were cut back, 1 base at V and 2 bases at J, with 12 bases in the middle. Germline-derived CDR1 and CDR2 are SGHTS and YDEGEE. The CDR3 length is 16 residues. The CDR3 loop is CASSLYRGKTNEKLFF. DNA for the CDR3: TGTGCCAGCAGCTTGTACCGAGGGAAGACTAATGAAAAACTGTTTTTT.

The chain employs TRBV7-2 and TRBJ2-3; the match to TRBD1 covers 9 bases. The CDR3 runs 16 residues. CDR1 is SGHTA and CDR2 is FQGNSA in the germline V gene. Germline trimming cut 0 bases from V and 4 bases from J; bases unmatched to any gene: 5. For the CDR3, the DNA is TGTGCCAGCAGCTTAGCCGGGACAGGGAACCCAGATACGCAGTATTTT. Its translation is CASSLAGTGNPDTQYF.

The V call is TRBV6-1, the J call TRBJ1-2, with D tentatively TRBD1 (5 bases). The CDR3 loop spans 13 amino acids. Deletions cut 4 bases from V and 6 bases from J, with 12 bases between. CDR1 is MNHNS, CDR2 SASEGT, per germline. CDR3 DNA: TGTGCCAGCAGTGTATGGGGCTCTCATGGCTACACCTTC. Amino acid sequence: CASSVWGSHGYTF.

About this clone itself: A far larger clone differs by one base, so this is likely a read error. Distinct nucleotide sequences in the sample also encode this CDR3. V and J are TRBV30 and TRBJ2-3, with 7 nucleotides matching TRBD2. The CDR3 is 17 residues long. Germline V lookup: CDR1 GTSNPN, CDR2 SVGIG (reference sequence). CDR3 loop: CAWSSTGGEIITDTQYF. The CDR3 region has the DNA TGTGCCTGGAGTAGCACGGGAGGAGAGATAATCACAGACACGCAGTATTTT. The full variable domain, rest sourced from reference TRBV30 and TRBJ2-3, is SQTIHQWPATLVQPVGSPLSLECTVEGTSNPNLYWYRQAAGRGLQLLFYSVGIGQISSEVPQNLSASRPQDRQFILSSKKLLLSDSGFYLCAWSSTGGEIITDTQYFGPGTRLTVL.

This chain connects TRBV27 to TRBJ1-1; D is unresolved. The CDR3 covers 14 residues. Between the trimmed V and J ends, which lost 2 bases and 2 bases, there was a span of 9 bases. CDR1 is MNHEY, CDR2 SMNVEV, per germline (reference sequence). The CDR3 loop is CASSLREANTEAFF. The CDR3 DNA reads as TGTGCCAGCAGTTTACGGGAAGCTAACACTGAAGCTTTCTTT.

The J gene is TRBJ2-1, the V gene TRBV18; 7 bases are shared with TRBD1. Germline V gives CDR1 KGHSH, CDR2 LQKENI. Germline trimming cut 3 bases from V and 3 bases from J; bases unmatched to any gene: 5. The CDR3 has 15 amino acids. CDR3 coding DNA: TGTGCCAGCTCACCGGGACAGTACAACTACAATGAGCAGTTCTTC. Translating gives CASSPGQYNYNEQFF.

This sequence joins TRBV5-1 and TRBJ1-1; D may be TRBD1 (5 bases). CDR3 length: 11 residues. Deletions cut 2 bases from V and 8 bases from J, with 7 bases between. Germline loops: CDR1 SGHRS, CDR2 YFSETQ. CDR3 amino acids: CASSFGGEAFF. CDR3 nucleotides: TGCGCCAGCAGCTTCGGGGGAGAAGCTTTCTTT.

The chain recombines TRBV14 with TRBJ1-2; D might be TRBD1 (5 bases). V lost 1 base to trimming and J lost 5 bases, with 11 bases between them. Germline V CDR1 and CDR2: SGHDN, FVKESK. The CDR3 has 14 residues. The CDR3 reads CASSQVGGVYGYTF. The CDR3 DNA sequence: TGTGCCAGCAGCCAAGTAGGAGGGGTTTATGGCTACACCTTC.

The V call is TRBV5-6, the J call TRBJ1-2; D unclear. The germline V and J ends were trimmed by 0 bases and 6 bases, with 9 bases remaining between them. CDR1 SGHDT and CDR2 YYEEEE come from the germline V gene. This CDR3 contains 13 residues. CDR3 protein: CASSLVHGDGYTF. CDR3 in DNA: TGTGCCAGCAGCTTGGTCCACGGGGATGGCTACACCTTC.

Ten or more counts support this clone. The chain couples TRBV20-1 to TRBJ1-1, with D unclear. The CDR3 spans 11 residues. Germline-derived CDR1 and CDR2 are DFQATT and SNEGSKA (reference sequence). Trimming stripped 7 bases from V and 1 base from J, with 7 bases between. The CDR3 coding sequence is TGCAGTGTGGCAGCGAACACTGAAGCTTTCTTT. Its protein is CSVAANTEAFF.

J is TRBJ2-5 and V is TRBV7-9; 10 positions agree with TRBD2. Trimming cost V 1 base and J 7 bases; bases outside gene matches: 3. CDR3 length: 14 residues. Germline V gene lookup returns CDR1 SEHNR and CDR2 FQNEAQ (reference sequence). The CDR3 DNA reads TGTGCCAGCAGCTTAGTAGCTAGCGGGAGGACCCAGTACTTC. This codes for CASSLVASGRTQYF.

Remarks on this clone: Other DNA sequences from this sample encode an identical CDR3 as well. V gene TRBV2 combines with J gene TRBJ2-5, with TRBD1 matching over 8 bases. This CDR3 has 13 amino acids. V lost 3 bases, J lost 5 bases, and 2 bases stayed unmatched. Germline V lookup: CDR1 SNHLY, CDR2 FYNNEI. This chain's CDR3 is CASSDRGQETQYF. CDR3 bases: TGTGCCAGCAGTGACAGGGGGCAGGAGACCCAGTACTTC.

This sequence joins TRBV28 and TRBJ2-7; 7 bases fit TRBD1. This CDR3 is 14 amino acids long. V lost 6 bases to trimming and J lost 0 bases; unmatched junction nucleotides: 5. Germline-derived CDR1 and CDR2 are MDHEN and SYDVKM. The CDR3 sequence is CASRLQGISYEQYF. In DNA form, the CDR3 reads TGTGCCAGCAGGTTACAGGGGATCTCCTACGAGCAGTACTTC.